This T cell receptor (beta chain) was profiled in a study of blood T cell repertoires in COVID-19. The CDR3 is 16 amino acids. Trimming cost V 4 bases and J 9 bases; bases outside gene matches: 7. The germline CDR1 and CDR2 sequences are LGHDT and YNNKEL (reference sequence). In assigning cohorts, the study relied on participant-reported clinical history. Source study methods: Quantification of nucleated cells was approximated via reference gene primer amplification. Clones were read by immunoSEQ multiplex PCR, and TCRdb kept only the in-frame ones, dropping some. The DNA was the basis for D and trimming; V, J and clone size are from that table. This table holds 300,000 to 400,000 clones, 80% to 90% found once.

This chain joins TRBV3-1 (or the pseudogene TRBV3-2) and TRBJ2-1, with 15 nucleotides matching TRBD2. Sequences were obtained from PBMCs or T cells enriched from blood (not recorded which). This clonotype was obtained from a woman aged 40-49 years with acute COVID-19. The CDR3 sequence: CASSPWTSGRVSEQFF. CDR3 sequence (DNA): TGTGCCAGCAGCCCCTGGACTAGCGGGAGGGTTAGTGAGCAGTTCTTC.